These 12 T cell receptor beta chains came from one sample sequenced in a study of blood T cell repertoires in COVID-19. Sequenced by immunoSEQ multiplex PCR; TCRdb stores in-frame clones only, minus some. The sample lists some 81,000 clones, about 95% occurring once. Sequencing was performed on peripheral blood. These TCRs come from a human donor with active COVID-19. The donor label of this sample is uncertain.

In its sample, this clone was seen once. The V and J genes are TRBV5-1 and TRBJ1-5; 9 nucleotides line up with TRBD1. The CDR3 consists of 15 residues. The trim removed 4 bases at V and 1 base at J, leaving 3 bases unmatched. Germline lookup yields CDR1 SGHRS and CDR2 YFSETQ. CDR3 nucleotide sequence: TGCGCCAGCAGCCAACAGGGGGCGAGCAATCAGCCCCAGCATTTT. This gives the protein CASSQQGASNQPQHF.

The V and J genes are TRBV7-2 and TRBJ2-7; D ambiguous. The CDR3 sequence is 11 residues long. Germline assignment: CDR1 SGHTA and CDR2 FQGNSA. V lost 4 bases, J lost 3 bases, and 4 bases lay in between. The CDR3 DNA reads as TGTGCCAGCAGCTCATTCTACGAGCAGTACTTC. Amino acid sequence: CASSSFYEQYF.

The gene calls are TRBV7-9 and TRBJ2-1, with D possibly matching TRBD1 (5 bases). The CDR3 is made up of 11 amino acids. CDR1 and CDR2 (germline): SEHNR, FQNEAQ (reference sequence). This CDR3 is CAAGSYNEQFF. The CDR3 DNA follows: TGTGCGGCAGGGTCGTACAATGAGCAGTTCTTC.

This clone has only one observation. V and J are TRBV27 and TRBJ2-7, with TRBD2 matching 9 bases. Losses at the gene ends were 2 bases for V and 2 bases for J; bases not matched to a gene: 10. Germline values: CDR1 MNHEY, CDR2 SMNVEV (reference sequence). The CDR3 sequence is 17 residues long. The CDR3 DNA follows: TGTGCCAGCAGTTTAGCGCCGGGACTAGCCTTCCCCTACGAGCAGTACTTC. Encoded protein: CASSLAPGLAFPYEQYF.

The sample holds one count of this clone. This chain joins TRBV18 and TRBJ2-1; 10 positions match TRBD2. J gave up 6 bases and V 6 bases, and 14 bases lay outside the gene matches. CDR3 length: 17 residues. From germline, CDR1 is KGHSH and CDR2 LQKENI. CDR3 protein: CASSPKTAGGPGNEQFF. For the CDR3, the DNA is TGTGCCAGCTCTCCAAAAACAGCGGGGGGGCCTGGCAATGAGCAGTTCTTC.

V gene TRBV18 combines with J gene TRBJ2-1, with a tentative D call TRBD2 (5 bases). This CDR3 has 16 amino acids. The germline CDR1 and CDR2 sequences are KGHSH and LQKENI. The V end lost 4 bases, the J end lost 8 bases, and 21 bases lay between the germline ends. The CDR3 DNA reads as TGTGCCAGCTCACGGAACCCCGGAATTAAGGGAGATGAGCAGTTCTTC. Residues: CASSRNPGIKGDEQFF.

This chain joins TRBV29-1 and TRBJ2-1; D not resolved. CDR1 is SQVTM, CDR2 ANQGSEA, per germline. V dropped 2 bases and J dropped 7 bases, with 9 bases sitting between them. This CDR3 contains 12 residues. The CDR3 protein is CSVETVGNEQFF. The CDR3 nucleotides read TGCAGCGTTGAAACGGTCGGGAATGAGCAGTTCTTC.

V gene TRBV5-1 combines with J gene TRBJ2-1; 9 bases map to TRBD1. Germline V gene lookup returns CDR1 SGHRS and CDR2 YFSETQ. The CDR3 contains 14 residues. J gave up 6 bases and V 4 bases, and 5 bases lay outside the gene matches. CDR3 amino acids: CASSVGDRVNEQFF. In DNA form, the CDR3 reads TGCGCCAGCAGCGTCGGGGACAGGGTCAATGAGCAGTTCTTC.

For the CDR3, the DNA is TGTGCCACCAGCGGGGACAGGGGAATGGGAGAGCAGTACTTC. This translates into CATSGDRGMGEQYF. The rearrangement links TRBV15 to TRBJ2-7; TRBD1 matches 10 bases. The CDR3 loop spans 14 amino acids. Germline values: CDR1 LNHNV, CDR2 YYDKDF (reference sequence). Unmatched junction bases numbered 8, after V lost 5 bases and J lost 7 bases.

The table lists this clone with a count of one. The genes are TRBV5-1 and TRBJ2-2, with TRBD2 matching 10 bases. Trimming cost V 6 bases and J 0 bases; bases outside gene matches: 5. Per the germline V gene, CDR1 is SGHRS and CDR2 is YFSETQ. The CDR3 loop spans 16 amino acids. The CDR3 sequence: CASKAGLATNTGELFF. The CDR3 region has the DNA TGCGCCAGCAAGGCGGGACTAGCGACGAACACCGGGGAGCTGTTTTTT.

For this clone: The same CDR3 also results from other DNA sequences found in this sample. The V gene is TRBV6-5, the J gene TRBJ1-5; 7 positions agree with TRBD1. The CDR3 consists of 15 residues. V dropped 2 bases and J dropped 0; count of bases not matched to a gene: 1. Germline V gene sequence: CDR1 MNHEY, CDR2 SVGAGI. The CDR3 region has the DNA TGTGCCAGCAGTTACCGGACAGGTAGCAATCAGCCCCAGCATTTT. This codes for CASSYRTGSNQPQHF.

V usage is TRBV27 and J usage is TRBJ1-5; D gene unclear. This CDR3 comprises 15 residues. V was shortened by 8 bases and J by 5 bases, with 19 bases between the two germline ends. CDR1 is MNHEY, CDR2 SMNVEV, per germline (reference sequence). The CDR3 loop is CASQRSWEGDQPQHF. CDR3 sequence (DNA): TGTGCCAGCCAACGATCATGGGAGGGCGATCAGCCCCAGCATTTT.